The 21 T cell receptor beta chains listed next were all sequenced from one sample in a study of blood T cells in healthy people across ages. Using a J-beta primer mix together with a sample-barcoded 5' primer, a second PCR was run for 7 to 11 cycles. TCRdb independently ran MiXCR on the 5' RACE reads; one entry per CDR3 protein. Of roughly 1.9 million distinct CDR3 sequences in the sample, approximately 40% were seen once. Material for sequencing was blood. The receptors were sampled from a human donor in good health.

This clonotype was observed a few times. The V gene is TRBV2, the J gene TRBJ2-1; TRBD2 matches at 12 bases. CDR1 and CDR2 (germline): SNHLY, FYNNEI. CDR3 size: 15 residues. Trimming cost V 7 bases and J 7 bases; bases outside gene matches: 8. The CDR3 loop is CASNRLAGVGNEQFF. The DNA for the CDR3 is TGTGCCAGCAACCGACTAGCGGGGGTGGGAAATGAGCAGTTCTTC.

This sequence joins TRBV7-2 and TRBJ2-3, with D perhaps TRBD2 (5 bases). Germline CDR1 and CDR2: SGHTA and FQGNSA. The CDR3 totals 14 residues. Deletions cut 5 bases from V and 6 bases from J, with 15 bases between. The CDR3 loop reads CASSRTPVEDTQYF. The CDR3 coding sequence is TGTGCCAGCAGCCGGACTCCGGTAGAGGATACGCAGTATTTT.

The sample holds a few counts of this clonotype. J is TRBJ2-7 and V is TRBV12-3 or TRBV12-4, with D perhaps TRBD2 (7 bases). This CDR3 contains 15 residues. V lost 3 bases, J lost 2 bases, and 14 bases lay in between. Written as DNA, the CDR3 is TGTGCCAGCAGTTTTGTCGGGGGGCCCCCCTACGAGCAGTACTTC. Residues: CASSFVGGPPYEQYF.

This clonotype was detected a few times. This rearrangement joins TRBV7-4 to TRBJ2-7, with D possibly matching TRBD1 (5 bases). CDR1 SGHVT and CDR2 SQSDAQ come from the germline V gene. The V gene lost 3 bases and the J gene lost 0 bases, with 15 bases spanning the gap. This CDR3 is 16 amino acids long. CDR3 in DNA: TGTGCCAGCAGCTTTGATAGCACAGGTACCTCCTACGAGCAGTACTTC. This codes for CASSFDSTGTSYEQYF.

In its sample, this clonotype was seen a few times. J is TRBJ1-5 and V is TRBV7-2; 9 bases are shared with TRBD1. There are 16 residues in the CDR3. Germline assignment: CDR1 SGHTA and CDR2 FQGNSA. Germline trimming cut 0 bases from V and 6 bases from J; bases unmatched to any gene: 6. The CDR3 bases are TGTGCCAGCAGCTTAGCTATCGGGACAGGGATTCAGCCCCAGCATTTT. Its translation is CASSLAIGTGIQPQHF.

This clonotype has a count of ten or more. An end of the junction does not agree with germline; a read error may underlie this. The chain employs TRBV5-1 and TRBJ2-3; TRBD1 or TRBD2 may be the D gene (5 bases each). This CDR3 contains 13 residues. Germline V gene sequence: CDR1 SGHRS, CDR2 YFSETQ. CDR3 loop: CASSLGPSDTQYF. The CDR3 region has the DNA TGTGCCAGCAGCTTGGGACCTTCGGATACGCAGTATTTT.

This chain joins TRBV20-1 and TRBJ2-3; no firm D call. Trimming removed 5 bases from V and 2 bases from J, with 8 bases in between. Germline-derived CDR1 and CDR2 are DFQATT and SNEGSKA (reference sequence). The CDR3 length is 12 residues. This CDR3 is CSAERTTDTQYF. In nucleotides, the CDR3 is TGCAGTGCTGAACGGACCACAGATACGCAGTATTTT.

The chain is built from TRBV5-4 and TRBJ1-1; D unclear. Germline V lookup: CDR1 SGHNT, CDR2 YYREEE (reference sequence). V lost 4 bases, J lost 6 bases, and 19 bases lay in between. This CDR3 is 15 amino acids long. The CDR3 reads CASSLPTFGVAEAFF. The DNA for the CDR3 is TGTGCCAGCAGCCTACCGACGTTTGGGGTTGCTGAAGCTTTCTTT.

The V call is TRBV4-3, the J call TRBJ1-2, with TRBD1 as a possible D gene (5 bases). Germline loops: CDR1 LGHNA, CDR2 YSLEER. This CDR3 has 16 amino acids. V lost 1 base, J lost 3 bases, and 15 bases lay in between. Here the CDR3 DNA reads TGCGCCAGCAGCCAAGGATGGGACTCTACCTACTATGGCTACACCTTC. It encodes CASSQGWDSTYYGYTF.

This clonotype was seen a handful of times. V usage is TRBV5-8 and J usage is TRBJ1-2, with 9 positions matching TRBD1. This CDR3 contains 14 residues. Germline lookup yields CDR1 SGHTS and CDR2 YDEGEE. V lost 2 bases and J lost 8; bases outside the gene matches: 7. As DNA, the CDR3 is TGTGCCAGCAGCTTTGGGACAGGGACCGGGGGCTACACCTTC. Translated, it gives CASSFGTGTGGYTF. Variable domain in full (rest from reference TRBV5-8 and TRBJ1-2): EAGVTQSPTHLIKTRGQQATLRCSPISGHTSVYWYQQALGLGLQFLLWYDEGEERNRGNFPPRFSGRQFPNYSSELNVNALELEDSALYLCASSFGTGTGGYTFGSGTRLTVV.

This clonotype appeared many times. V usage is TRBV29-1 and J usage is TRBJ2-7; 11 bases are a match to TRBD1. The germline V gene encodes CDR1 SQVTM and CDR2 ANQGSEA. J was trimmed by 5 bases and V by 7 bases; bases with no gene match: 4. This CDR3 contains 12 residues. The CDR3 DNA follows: TGCAGCGCACCGGGACAGGGGGACGAGCAGTACTTC. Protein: CSAPGQGDEQYF.

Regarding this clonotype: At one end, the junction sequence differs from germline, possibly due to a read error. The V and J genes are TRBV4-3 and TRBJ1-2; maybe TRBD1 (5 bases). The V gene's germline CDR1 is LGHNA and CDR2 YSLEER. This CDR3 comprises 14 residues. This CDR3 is CASSQDQGNYGHTF. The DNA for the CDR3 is TGCGCCAGCAGCCAAGATCAGGGAAACTATGGCCACACCTTC.

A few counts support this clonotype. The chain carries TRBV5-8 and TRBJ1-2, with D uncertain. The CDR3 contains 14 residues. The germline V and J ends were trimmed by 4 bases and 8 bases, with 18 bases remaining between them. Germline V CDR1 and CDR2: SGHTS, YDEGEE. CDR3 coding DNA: TGTGCCAGCAGCCCCCGGCCTGCTGGCAGAGGCTACACCTTC. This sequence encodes CASSPRPAGRGYTF.

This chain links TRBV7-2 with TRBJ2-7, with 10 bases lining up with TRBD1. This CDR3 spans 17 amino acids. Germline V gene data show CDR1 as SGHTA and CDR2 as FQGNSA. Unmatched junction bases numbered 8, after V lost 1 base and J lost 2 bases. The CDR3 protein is CASSLGQGARGPYEQYF. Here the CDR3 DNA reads TGTGCCAGCAGCTTAGGACAGGGGGCGCGGGGACCCTACGAGCAGTACTTC.

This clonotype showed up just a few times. As DNA, the CDR3 is TGTGCCAGCAGTCGCCCTTCGTGGGGCTCTGGGGCCAACGTCCTGACTTTC. Translation gives CASSRPSWGSGANVLTF. The chain couples TRBV6-2 or TRBV6-3 to TRBJ2-6; D gene uncertain. There are 17 residues in the CDR3. V shed 5 bases and J shed 0 bases, with 14 bases lying between them. Per the germline V gene, CDR1 is MNHEY and CDR2 is SVGEGT.

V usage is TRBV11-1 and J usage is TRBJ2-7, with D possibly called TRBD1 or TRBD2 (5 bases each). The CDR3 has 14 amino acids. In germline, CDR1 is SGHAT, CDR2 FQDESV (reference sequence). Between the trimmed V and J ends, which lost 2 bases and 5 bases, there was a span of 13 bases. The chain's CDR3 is CASSLWGLWNEQYF. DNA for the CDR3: TGTGCCAGCAGCTTATGGGGGTTATGGAACGAGCAGTACTTC. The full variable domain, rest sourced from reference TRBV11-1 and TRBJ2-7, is EAEVAQSPRYKITEKSQAVAFWCDPISGHATLYWYRQILGQGPELLVQFQDESVVDDSQLPKDRFSAERLKGVDSTLKIQPAELGDSAMYLCASSLWGLWNEQYFGPGTRLTVT.

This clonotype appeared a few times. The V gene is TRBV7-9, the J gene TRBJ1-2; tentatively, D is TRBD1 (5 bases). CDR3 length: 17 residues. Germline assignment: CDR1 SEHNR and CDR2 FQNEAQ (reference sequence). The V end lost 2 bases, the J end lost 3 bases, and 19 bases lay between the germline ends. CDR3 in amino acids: CASSLPPGQQPYYGYTF. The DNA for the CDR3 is TGTGCCAGCAGCTTACCCCCGGGGCAGCAACCCTACTATGGCTACACCTTC.

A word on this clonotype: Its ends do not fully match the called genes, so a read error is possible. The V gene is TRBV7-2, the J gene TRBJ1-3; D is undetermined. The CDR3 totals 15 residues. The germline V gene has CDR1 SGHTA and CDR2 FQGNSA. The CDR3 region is CACSLGISSGNTIYF. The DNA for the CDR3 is TGTGCCTGCAGCTTAGGTATTAGCTCTGGAAACACCATATATTTT.

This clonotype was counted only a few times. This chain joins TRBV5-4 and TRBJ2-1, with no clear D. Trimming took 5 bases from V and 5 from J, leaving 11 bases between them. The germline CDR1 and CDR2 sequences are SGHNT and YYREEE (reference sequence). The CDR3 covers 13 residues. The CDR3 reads CASSLTNDNEQFF. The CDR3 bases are TGTGCCAGCAGTTTAACCAACGACAATGAGCAGTTCTTC.

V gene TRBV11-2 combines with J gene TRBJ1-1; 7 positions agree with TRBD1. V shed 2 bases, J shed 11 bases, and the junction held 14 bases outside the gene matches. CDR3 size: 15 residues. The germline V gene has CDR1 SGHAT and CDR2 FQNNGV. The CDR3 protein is CASSLTDRPLVNAFF. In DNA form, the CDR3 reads TGTGCCAGCAGCTTAACGGACAGGCCCCTCGTGAATGCTTTCTTT. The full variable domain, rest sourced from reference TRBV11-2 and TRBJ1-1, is EAGVAQSPRYKIIEKRQSVAFWCNPISGHATLYWYQQILGQGPKLLIQFQNNGVVDDSQLPKDRFSAERLKGVDSTLKIQPAKLEDSAVYLCASSLTDRPLVNAFFGQGTRLTVV.

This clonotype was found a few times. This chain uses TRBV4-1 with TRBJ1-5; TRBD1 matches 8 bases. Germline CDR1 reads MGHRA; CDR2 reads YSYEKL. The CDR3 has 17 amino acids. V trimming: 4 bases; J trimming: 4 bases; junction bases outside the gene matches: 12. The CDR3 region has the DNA TGCGCCAGCAGCCCGGACGGCAGGGGGCAAGAGAATCAGCCCCAGCATTTT. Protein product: CASSPDGRGQENQPQHF.